A single T cell receptor (beta chain) is shown here with its context. Per the study methods: Nucleated cell number was recorded as an estimate derived from reference gene primer amplification. Assay: immunoSEQ multiplex PCR; the TCRdb copy retains only in-frame clones and omits some. V and J calls and clone size come straight from that table; D and trimming were deduced from the DNA. The repertoire includes around 450,000 clones, roughly 87% of them detected once, and 0.6% sits in the top ten. This sample stems from a study of blood T cell repertoires in COVID-19. Overall study: Samples of COVID-19 (acute and convalescent) were obtained from the United States, Italy and Spain.

Membership in each cohort depended on participant-reported clinical history. Recovered participants had two consecutive negative NP/OP PCR tests, healthcare professional clearance, or symptom resolution. The germline CDR1 and CDR2 sequences are SGHRS and YFSETQ. J was trimmed by 3 bases and V by 0 bases; bases with no gene match: 1. The CDR3 extends over 14 amino acids. The TCR was taken from a man aged 18 to 29 who had recovered from COVID-19. Sequencing used PBMCs or T cells enriched from blood (not recorded which). This sequence joins TRBV5-1 and TRBJ1-2; 8 bases match TRBD1. The CDR3 sequence is CASSLGTGHYGYTF. CDR3 DNA: TGCGCCAGCAGCTTGGGGACAGGGCACTATGGCTACACCTTC.